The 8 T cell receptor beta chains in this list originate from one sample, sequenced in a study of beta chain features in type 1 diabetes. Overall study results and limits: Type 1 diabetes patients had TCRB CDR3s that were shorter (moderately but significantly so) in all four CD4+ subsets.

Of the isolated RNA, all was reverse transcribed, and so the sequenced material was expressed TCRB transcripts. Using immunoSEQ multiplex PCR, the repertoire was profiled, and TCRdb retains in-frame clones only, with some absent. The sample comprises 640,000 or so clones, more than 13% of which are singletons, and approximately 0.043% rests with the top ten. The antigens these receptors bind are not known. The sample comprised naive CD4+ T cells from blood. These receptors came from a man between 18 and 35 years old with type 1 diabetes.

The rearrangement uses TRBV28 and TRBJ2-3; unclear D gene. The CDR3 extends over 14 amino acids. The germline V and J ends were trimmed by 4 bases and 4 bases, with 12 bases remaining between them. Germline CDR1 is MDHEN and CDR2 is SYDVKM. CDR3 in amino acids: CASSSSLSPDTQYF. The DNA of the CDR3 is TGTGCCAGCAGTTCATCGTTAAGCCCAGATACGCAGTATTTT.

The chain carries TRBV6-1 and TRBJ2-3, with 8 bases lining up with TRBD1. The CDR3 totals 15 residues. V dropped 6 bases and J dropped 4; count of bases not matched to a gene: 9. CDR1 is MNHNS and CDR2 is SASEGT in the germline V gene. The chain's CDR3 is CASSHRGQGPDTQYF. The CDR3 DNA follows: TGTGCCAGCAGCCACAGAGGACAGGGCCCAGATACGCAGTATTTT.

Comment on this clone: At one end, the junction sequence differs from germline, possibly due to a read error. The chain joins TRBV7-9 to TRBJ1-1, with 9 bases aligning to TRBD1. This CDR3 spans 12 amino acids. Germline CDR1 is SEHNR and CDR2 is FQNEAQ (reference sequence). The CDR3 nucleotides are TGTGCCAGCACCCAACAGGGGGCTGAGGCTTTCTTT. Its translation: CASTQQGAEAFF.

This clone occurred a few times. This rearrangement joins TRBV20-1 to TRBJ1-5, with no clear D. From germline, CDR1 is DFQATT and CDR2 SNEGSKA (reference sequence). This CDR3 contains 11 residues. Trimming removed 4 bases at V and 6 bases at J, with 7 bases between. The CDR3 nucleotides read TGCAGTGCTACCTCGGGTCAGCCCCAGCATTTT. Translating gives CSATSGQPQHF.

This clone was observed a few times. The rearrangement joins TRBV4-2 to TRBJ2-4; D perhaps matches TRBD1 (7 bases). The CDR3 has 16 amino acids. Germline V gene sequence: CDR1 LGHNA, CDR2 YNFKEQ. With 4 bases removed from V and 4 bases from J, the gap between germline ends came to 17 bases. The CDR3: CASSRQGGSDKNIQYF. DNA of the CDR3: TGTGCCAGCAGCCGTCAGGGGGGCTCTGATAAAAACATTCAGTACTTC.

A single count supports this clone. CDR3 sequence: CASSLVDRNYGYTF. The CDR3 region has the DNA TGTGCCAGCAGCTTAGTAGACAGAAACTATGGCTACACCTTC. This chain links TRBV7-8 with TRBJ1-2; perhaps TRBD1 as D (5 bases). Germline V gene lookup returns CDR1 SGHVS and CDR2 FQNEAQ. CDR3 length equals 14 residues. The V gene lost 1 base and the J gene lost 2 bases, with 8 bases spanning the gap.

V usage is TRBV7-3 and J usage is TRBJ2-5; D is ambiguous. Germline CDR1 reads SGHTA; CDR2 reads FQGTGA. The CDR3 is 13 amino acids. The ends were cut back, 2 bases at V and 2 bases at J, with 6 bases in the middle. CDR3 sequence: CASSLHDQETQYF. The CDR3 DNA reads TGTGCCAGCAGCTTACACGATCAAGAGACCCAGTACTTC.

CDR3 DNA: TGCGCCAGCAGCTTGGATGTGGCTTGGGAGCAGTACTTC. This codes for CASSLDVAWEQYF. The chain combines TRBV5-1 with TRBJ2-7; D gene uncertain. This CDR3 is 13 amino acids long. CDR1 is SGHRS and CDR2 is YFSETQ in the germline V gene. V dropped 0 bases and J dropped 7 bases, with 11 bases sitting between them. Based on the CDR3 plus reference TRBV5-1 and TRBJ2-7, the full variable domain is KAGVTQTPRYLIKTRGQQVTLSCSPISGHRSVSWYQQTPGQGLQFLFEYFSETQRNKGNFPGRFSGRQFSNSRSEMNVSTLELGDSALYLCASSLDVAWEQYFGPGTRLTVT.